Presented here are 27 T cell receptor beta chains from one specimen sequenced in a study of blood T cell repertoires in COVID-19. Profiled with immunoSEQ multiplex PCR; TCRdb holds only in-frame clones, not every one. Found here are 200,000 to 300,000 clones, 88% of them singletons; the top ten hold 2.5% to 3.5%. The sequencing sample was made of PBMCs or T cells enriched from blood (not recorded which). The receptors were gathered from a woman aged 40 to 55 who had been exposed to COVID-19.

This chain joins TRBV30 and TRBJ2-3; maybe TRBD1 (7 bases). V lost 4 bases and J 2 bases, leaving 13 bases between the germline ends. This CDR3 contains 14 residues. Germline V gives CDR1 GTSNPN, CDR2 SVGIG (reference sequence). The CDR3 spells CAWKAGGITDTQYF. The CDR3 DNA reads as TGTGCCTGGAAGGCAGGGGGGATCACAGATACGCAGTATTTT.

This chain links TRBV24-1 with TRBJ1-5; D might be TRBD1 (6 bases). The CDR3 has 15 residues. V dropped 3 bases and J dropped 7 bases, with 15 bases sitting between them. Per germline, CDR1 KGHDR and CDR2 SFDVKD. The CDR3 sequence is CATSDATGTGQPQHF. The CDR3, as DNA: TGTGCCACCAGTGATGCTACAGGGACGGGCCAGCCCCAGCATTTT.

In its sample, this clone was seen once. The rearrangement uses TRBV28 and TRBJ1-5; D gene ambiguous. This CDR3 region has 14 residues. Germline CDR1 reads MDHEN; CDR2 reads SYDVKM. V shed 1 base and J shed 1 base, with 5 bases lying between them. The CDR3 nucleotides read TGTGCCAGCAGTTTATCCGGGAGCAATCAGCCCCAGCATTTT. As protein: CASSLSGSNQPQHF.

The rearrangement joins TRBV14 to TRBJ1-2; TRBD1 is a possible D gene (5 bases). CDR1 is SGHDN, CDR2 FVKESK, per germline. CDR3 length equals 16 residues. Trimming took off 4 bases at V and 5 bases at J, with 20 bases between the two ends. The CDR3 DNA follows: TGTGCCAGCAGCCCGGCCGTGGGGCGGGGCCCGTATGGCTACACCTTC. Protein sequence: CASSPAVGRGPYGYTF.

This chain uses TRBV12-3 or TRBV12-4 with TRBJ1-3; no clear D gene. Trimming took off 1 base at V and 9 bases at J, with 4 bases between the two ends. The CDR3 is 11 residues long. CDR3 sequence: CASSLVRTIYF. Written as DNA, the CDR3 is TGTGCCAGCAGTTTAGTGCGCACCATATATTTT.

The chain employs TRBV4-1 and TRBJ1-6; weak D call: TRBD1 (6 bases). Trimming took 1 base from V and 8 from J, leaving 12 bases between them. The CDR3 extends over 15 amino acids. Germline V gives CDR1 MGHRA, CDR2 YSYEKL. This CDR3 reads CASSQVQGQDSPLHF. CDR3 sequence (DNA): TGCGCCAGCAGCCAAGTACAGGGTCAGGATTCACCCCTCCACTTT.

J is TRBJ2-1 and V is TRBV11-2; D not certain. This CDR3 spans 15 amino acids. Germline assignment: CDR1 SGHAT and CDR2 FQNNGV. Trimming removed 3 bases from V and 9 bases from J, with 18 bases in between. CDR3 sequence reads: CASSLWSEIGGEQFF. For the CDR3, the DNA is TGTGCCAGCAGCTTGTGGTCGGAGATAGGTGGTGAGCAGTTCTTC.

CDR3 bases: TGTGCCAGCAGCCGATCCAGGGACAGCTCTGGAAACACCATATATTTT. Translation gives CASSRSRDSSGNTIYF. The chain combines TRBV4-2 with TRBJ1-3, with 7 nucleotides matching TRBD1. This CDR3 has 16 residues. Germline CDR1 LGHNA, CDR2 YNFKEQ. Trimming cost V 4 bases and J 0 bases; bases outside gene matches: 6.

With respect to this clone: One end of the junction does not line up with germline, which may come from a read error. This sequence joins TRBV3-1 (or the pseudogene TRBV3-2) and TRBJ2-1; 7 positions match TRBD1. This CDR3 spans 12 amino acids. Germline CDR1 LGHDT, CDR2 YNNKEL (reference sequence). CDR3: CASSPLGDSIVF. The CDR3 bases are TGTGCCAGCAGCCCCCTAGGGGACAGCATAGTCTTC.

The chain uses TRBV28 and TRBJ2-7; D perhaps matches TRBD2 (5 bases). The CDR3 runs 14 residues. Germline V gives CDR1 MDHEN, CDR2 SYDVKM. Between the trimmed V and J ends, which lost 7 bases and 3 bases, there was a span of 16 bases. CDR3 sequence: CASTPFGISYEQYF. CDR3 in DNA: TGTGCCAGCACGCCCTTCGGGATAAGCTACGAGCAGTACTTC. Variable domain in full (rest from reference TRBV28 and TRBJ2-7): DVKVTQSSRYLVKRTGEKVFLECVQDMDHENMFWYRQDPGLGLRLIYFSYDVKMKEKGDIPEGYSVSREKKERFSLILESASTNQTSMYLCASTPFGISYEQYFGPGTRLTVT.

For this clone: One end of the junction varies from germline; a read error may be responsible. V gene TRBV5-1 combines with J gene TRBJ2-1, with 8 nucleotides matching TRBD1. The germline V gene has CDR1 SGHRS and CDR2 YFSETQ. This CDR3 has 16 amino acids. The CDR3 DNA is TGTGCCAGCAGCTTGGCTCCAGGACAGGGATTGGGTGAGCAGTTCTTC. It specifies CASSLAPGQGLGEQFF.

The chain carries TRBV19 and TRBJ1-2, with 11 bases lining up with TRBD1. The germline CDR1 and CDR2 sequences are LNHDA and SQIVND (reference sequence). The CDR3 extends over 15 amino acids. V lost 2 bases and J lost 6; bases outside the gene matches: 5. The CDR3: CASSILGTGGDGYTF. CDR3 sequence (DNA): TGTGCCAGTAGTATACTCGGGACAGGGGGTGATGGCTACACCTTC. Full variable domain (outside the CDR3, taken from reference TRBV19 and TRBJ1-2): DGGITQSPKYLFRKEGQNVTLSCEQNLNHDAMYWYRQDPGQGLRLIYYSQIVNDFQKGDIAEGYSVSREKKESFPLTVTSAQKNPTAFYLCASSILGTGGDGYTFGSGTRLTVV.

This chain links TRBV27 with TRBJ1-3, with D unresolved. The CDR3 sequence is 12 residues long. V lost 7 bases and J lost 0, with 4 bases in between. Germline V gives CDR1 MNHEY, CDR2 SMNVEV (reference sequence). The DNA for the CDR3 is TGTGCCAGCAAGAGCTCTGGAAACACCATATATTTT. Its translation: CASKSSGNTIYF.

This rearrangement joins TRBV2 to TRBJ1-5; no definite D call. This CDR3 is 14 amino acids long. Germline CDR1 reads SNHLY; CDR2 reads FYNNEI. V lost 2 bases to trimming and J lost 11 bases, with 16 bases between them. The CDR3 region is CASSEIRDAVTQHF. CDR3 coding DNA: TGTGCCAGCAGTGAAATACGGGATGCGGTGACCCAGCATTTT.

This chain joins TRBV5-5 and TRBJ1-3, with TRBD1 as a possible D gene (5 bases). Trimming left V 0 bases short and J 4 bases short, with 14 bases between. In germline, CDR1 is SGHKS, CDR2 YYEKEE (reference sequence). The CDR3 totals 16 residues. Written as DNA, the CDR3 is TGTGCCAGCAGCTTGGCCGTAAGGGGTGCCGGAAACACCATATATTTT. This translates into CASSLAVRGAGNTIYF.

The rearrangement joins TRBV11-2 to TRBJ1-3; no definite D call. The V end lost 5 bases, the J end lost 4 bases, and 27 bases lay between the germline ends. Germline V gives CDR1 SGHAT, CDR2 FQNNGV. CDR3 length: 19 residues. The CDR3 nucleotides are TGTGCCAGCAGCCCTACCGGTTCGGCACGGGGAAGCTCCGGAAACACCATATATTTT. Amino acid sequence: CASSPTGSARGSSGNTIYF.

This clone came up once. The CDR3 DNA follows: TGTGCCAGCAGGGCCGGGACAGGGACCGAAAAACTGTTTTTT. Translation: CASRAGTGTEKLFF. The rearrangement links TRBV6-5 to TRBJ1-4; 9 bases fit TRBD1. The CDR3 extends over 14 amino acids. The J segment lost 8 bases and the V segment lost 6 bases, leaving 7 bases of the junction unmatched. Germline V gene lookup returns CDR1 MNHEY and CDR2 SVGAGI.

This chain connects TRBV7-2 to TRBJ2-5; 8 nucleotides align to TRBD1. This CDR3 has 13 residues. Trimming removed 5 bases from V and 7 bases from J; junction bases left unmatched: 6. Germline V gene sequence: CDR1 SGHTA, CDR2 FQGNSA. CDR3 nucleotide sequence: TGTGCCAGCAGCACTGACAGGGGAGGGACCCAGTACTTC. Its translation is CASSTDRGGTQYF.

J is TRBJ1-3 and V is TRBV5-5, with TRBD1 identical over 9 bases. Germline V gene data show CDR1 as SGHKS and CDR2 as YYEKEE (reference sequence). V shed 3 bases and J 2 bases; nucleotides not matched to a gene: 3. CDR3 size: 15 residues. The CDR3 region is CASSSDRGTGNTIYF. CDR3 coding DNA: TGTGCCAGCAGCTCGGACAGGGGTACTGGAAACACCATATATTTT.

The V gene is TRBV5-1, the J gene TRBJ2-5; 7 bases line up with TRBD1. The germline gives CDR1 SGHRS, CDR2 YFSETQ. Trimming cost V 3 bases and J 4 bases; bases outside gene matches: 12. The length of the CDR3 is 16 residues. CDR3 coding DNA: TGCGCCAGCAGCTCAATATACGAGGGACAGTCAGAGACCCAGTACTTC. This gives the protein CASSSIYEGQSETQYF.

The CDR3 DNA sequence: TGTGCCAGCAGTAAACTAGCGGGGGGAAGCACAGATACGCAGTATTTT. This gives the protein CASSKLAGGSTDTQYF. The J gene is TRBJ2-3, the V gene TRBV6-2 or TRBV6-3; TRBD2 agrees at 12 bases. The CDR3 length is 16 residues. The germline CDR1 and CDR2 sequences are MNHEY and SVGEGT. The J segment lost 0 bases and the V segment lost 5 bases, leaving 3 bases of the junction unmatched.

This chain uses TRBV4-1 with TRBJ2-1; D may be TRBD2 (6 bases). The V end lost 2 bases, the J end lost 6 bases, and 8 bases lay between the germline ends. The CDR3 contains 13 residues. In germline, CDR1 is MGHRA, CDR2 YSYEKL. CDR3 DNA sequence: TGCGCCAGCAGCCAACAGGGACTCAATGAGCAGTTCTTC. Its protein is CASSQQGLNEQFF.

This clone appeared once. The chain combines TRBV11-2 with TRBJ1-1; TRBD1 matches 11 bases. This CDR3 comprises 14 residues. Germline values: CDR1 SGHAT, CDR2 FQNNGV. The J segment lost 10 bases and the V segment lost 5 bases, leaving 9 bases of the junction unmatched. The CDR3 DNA follows: TGTGCCAGCAGCCCCGGACAGGGGGCGTTTGGAGCTTTCTTT. This translates into CASSPGQGAFGAFF.

The V gene is TRBV28, the J gene TRBJ2-5; the D gene is possibly TRBD2 (6 bases). The CDR3 loop spans 15 amino acids. The germline V gene encodes CDR1 MDHEN and CDR2 SYDVKM. V was clipped by 2 bases and J by 0 bases, with 10 bases between them. The CDR3 loop reads CASSLGGAYQETQYF. The CDR3 coding sequence is TGTGCCAGCAGTTTAGGAGGGGCGTACCAAGAGACCCAGTACTTC.

The V gene is TRBV7-6, the J gene TRBJ1-1; the D is unclear. CDR3 length: 14 amino acids. Trimming removed 1 base from V and 1 base from J, with 7 bases in between. Germline loops: CDR1 SGHVS, CDR2 FNYEAQ. CDR3 region: CASSLVPGNTEAFF. The CDR3 DNA sequence: TGTGCCAGCAGCTTAGTACCGGGGAACACTGAAGCTTTCTTT. Filled out from reference TRBV7-6 and TRBJ1-1, the complete variable domain reads GAGVSQSPRYKVTKRGQDVALRCDPISGHVSLYWYRQALGQGPEFLTYFNYEAQQDKSGLPNDRFSAERPEGSISTLTIQRTEQRDSAMYRCASSLVPGNTEAFFGQGTRLTVV.

This rearrangement joins TRBV10-3 to TRBJ2-1; D call uncertain. V gave up 3 bases and J gave up 0 bases, with 12 bases separating them. Germline V gene data show CDR1 as ENHRY and CDR2 as SYGVKD. This CDR3 spans 16 amino acids. CDR3 sequence reads: CAISEDLRSSYNEQFF. CDR3 DNA: TGTGCCATCAGTGAAGACCTTAGGAGCTCCTACAATGAGCAGTTCTTC.

V gene TRBV19 combines with J gene TRBJ2-1, with 8 bases identical to TRBD2. V shed 3 bases and J 10 bases; nucleotides not matched to a gene: 8. Germline V CDR1 and CDR2: LNHDA, SQIVND (reference sequence). The CDR3 totals 14 residues. CDR3 DNA: TGTGCCAGTAGTATCCGGGGGACTAGGTTGGAGCAGTTCTTC. Amino acids: CASSIRGTRLEQFF.